Sequencing of this T cell receptor beta chain was carried out in a study of T cells in Graves' hyperthyroidism and ophthalmopathy. Initially, at the first diagnosis of hyperthyroidism and before any ophthalmopathy symptoms, blood was sampled. The trim removed 5 bases at V and 1 base at J, leaving 7 bases unmatched. Germline values: CDR1 DFQATT, CDR2 SNEGSKA (reference sequence). CDR3 length: 16 amino acids. In its sample, this clonotype was seen many times. TCR beta CDR3 sequences were amplified from RNA transcripts. The study used the HTBI primer set for a first-round RT-PCR of the TCR CDR3. TCRdb recomputed calls from the multiplex PCR reads with MiXCR, one row per CDR3 protein. The sample comprises hundreds of thousands of distinct CDR3 sequences, around 16% of which are singletons, and 25% to 35% rests with the top ten.

The receptor was isolated from a woman under 30 with Graves' hyperthyroidism that later progressed to Graves' ophthalmopathy. The V call is TRBV20-1, the J call TRBJ2-1; TRBD2 agrees at 11 bases. The sample comprised blood. This CDR3 is CSAFAGTSGSYNEQFF. CDR3 in DNA: TGCAGTGCTTTTGCCGGGACTAGCGGTTCCTACAATGAGCAGTTCTTC.